The rows below give T cell receptor beta chains drawn from one sample of a study of CD8+ T cells in alopecia areata. Sequencing was performed with immunoSEQ multiplex PCR; in TCRdb, only in-frame clones are kept and a portion is missing. The sample records over 200,000 clones, about 60% being singletons. The specimen comprised CD4+ T cells sorted from blood, sampled at week 0. The receptor source for this set is a human donor with alopecia areata. Both conserved end residues are trimmed from each CDR3. Each record gives: D gene, V gene, CDR3 protein. A D gene is named only where the DNA matches it firmly.

D gene: -; V gene: TRBV7-9; CDR3 protein: ASSSLEWGDGEKLF
D gene: -; V gene: TRBV29-1; CDR3 protein: SVSPGGAYEQY
D gene: -; V gene: TRBV7-9; CDR3 protein: ASSFDRI
D gene: -; V gene: TRBV2; CDR3 protein: ASNINEQY
D gene: TRBD2; V gene: TRBV5-1; CDR3 protein: ASREATSGSYEQY
D gene: TRBD1; V gene: TRBV30; CDR3 protein: AWSEITGQDSF
D gene: -; V gene: TRBV30; CDR3 protein: AWSRMDSNQPQH
D gene: -; V gene: TRBV2; CDR3 protein: ASNRVQNSYNSPLH
D gene: -; V gene: TRBV30; CDR3 protein: AWGWNTEAF
D gene: TRBD1; V gene: TRBV7-3; CDR3 protein: ASSPGQGIYEQY
D gene: TRBD1; V gene: TRBV11-2; CDR3 protein: ASSLGQNVVRH
D gene: -; V gene: TRBV5-4; CDR3 protein: ASSVGRRNTEAF
D gene: -; V gene: TRBV23-1; CDR3 protein: ASSQRWTKRGTDTQY
D gene: -; V gene: TRBV11-2; CDR3 protein: ASTQGRMGTEAF
D gene: TRBD1; V gene: TRBV29-1; CDR3 protein: SGDRGLNTEAF
D gene: -; V gene: TRBV7-9; CDR3 protein: ASSLERVSGYT
D gene: -; V gene: TRBV29-1; CDR3 protein: TARQEYYGYT
D gene: -; V gene: TRBV9; CDR3 protein: ASSVATGSSYEQY
D gene: TRBD1; V gene: TRBV30; CDR3 protein: AWSYGQGGNQPQH
D gene: -; V gene: TRBV9; CDR3 protein: ASTRFPGSRTGELF
D gene: TRBD1; V gene: TRBV28; CDR3 protein: ASSQTGTGRYNEQF
D gene: -; V gene: TRBV2; CDR3 protein: ASSEARSSPLH
D gene: -; V gene: TRBV6-6; CDR3 protein: ASSARDQETQY
D gene: TRBD1; V gene: TRBV6-1; CDR3 protein: ASSGTGVRGYT
D gene: -; V gene: TRBV7-2; CDR3 protein: ASSFSQGSYQETQY
D gene: TRBD1; V gene: TRBV6-1; CDR3 protein: ASSAWGQGGSRPQH
D gene: TRBD2; V gene: TRBV5-1; CDR3 protein: ASSGSSGLNTGELF
D gene: -; V gene: TRBV12-5; CDR3 protein: ASGPSTTEAF
D gene: -; V gene: TRBV29-1; CDR3 protein: SVRGKGGTGELF
D gene: -; V gene: TRBV6-1; CDR3 protein: ASSRWNSPLH
D gene: -; V gene: TRBV2; CDR3 protein: ASSDSYYNEQF
D gene: -; V gene: TRBV29-1; CDR3 protein: SVEVSAADTQY
D gene: TRBD2; V gene: TRBV29-1; CDR3 protein: SVEGLARREQF
D gene: -; V gene: TRBV5-6; CDR3 protein: ASSIPTGVLETQY
D gene: -; V gene: TRBV10-3; CDR3 protein: AISEGGYNNEQF
D gene: -; V gene: TRBV29-1; CDR3 protein: SVDLPLTDTQY
D gene: -; V gene: TRBV7-9; CDR3 protein: AIGTKAINYGYT
D gene: -; V gene: TRBV29-1; CDR3 protein: SVSGGSGNTIY
D gene: -; V gene: TRBV27; CDR3 protein: ASILPVNYGYT
D gene: TRBD2; V gene: TRBV7-8; CDR3 protein: ASSLRVRLAGAKNIQY